The TCR beta chain under discussion was sequenced for a study of shared clonotypes between healthy human individuals. In the original analysis: Filtering differed, since immunoSEQ gave only junction sequences and no quality scores. Here immunoSEQ multiplex PCR was the method, and the copy in TCRdb shows in-frame clones only, minus some. V, J and clone size were drawn from that table, and D and trimming were deduced from the DNA. This table has fewer than 1 million clones, about 96% appearing once. Naive-designated CD8 cells lacked CD45RO, were positively enriched for CCR7, and omitted terminally differentiated effector memory CD45RA+ cells. The sequence was collected from a man aged 25-45 years in good health. The sequenced sample consisted of naive CD8+ T cells sorted from blood.

CDR3 protein: CAWSKGLAESGEQFF. The CDR3 DNA reads as TGTGCCTGGAGCAAGGGACTAGCGGAGTCGGGTGAGCAGTTCTTC. The chain couples TRBV30 to TRBJ2-1, with TRBD2 matching over 11 bases. V lost 3 bases, J lost 9 bases, and 10 bases stayed unmatched. Per germline, CDR1 GTSNPN and CDR2 SVGIG (reference sequence). This CDR3 has 15 residues.